These 13 T cell receptor beta chains were all obtained from the same sample, sequenced in a study of blood T cell repertoires in COVID-19 (dated by TCRdb to 2020 to 2021). Libraries were prepared through the immunoSEQ multiplex PCR assay. In its TCRdb copy, this immuneACCESS table keeps in-frame sequences only and misses some clones. Where compared with another copy, unresolved V genes explain less than half of these, and the others have no known cause. Recorded for this sample are tens of thousands of clones; roughly 77% of them occurred a single time. Jointly, the top ten make up around a fifth of the sample. Material for sequencing was peripheral blood. All receptors come from a human donor with active or convalescent COVID-19. The donor label of this sample is uncertain.

The chain recombines TRBV12-2 with TRBJ2-7; the D call of TRBD2 is as the table states it, not checked on the DNA. TRBV12-2 corresponds to a pseudogene. This CDR3 is 13 amino acids long. The CDR3 DNA reads TGTGCAAGTTGGGTAGCGTCTACCTACGAGCAGTACTTC. Residues: CASWVASTYEQYF.

V gene TRBV5-4 combines with J gene TRBJ1-3; tentatively, D is TRBD1 (5 bases). Germline CDR1 is SGHNT and CDR2 is YYREEE (reference sequence). V was trimmed by 0 bases and J by 0 bases, leaving 10 bases between them. This CDR3 contains 16 residues. CDR3 bases: TGTGCCAGCAGCTTGGGACAGCCATTCTCTGGAAACACCATATATTTT. Translating it yields CASSLGQPFSGNTIYF.

The chain combines TRBV5-5 with TRBJ2-7, with a tentative D call TRBD2 (6 bases). The CDR3 sequence is 16 residues long. Germline V gives CDR1 SGHKS, CDR2 YYEKEE (reference sequence). V gave up 0 bases and J gave up 3 bases, with 16 bases separating them. CDR3 in DNA: TGTGCCAGCAGCTTGGGCTGGAGGGGAAGGTACTACGAGCAGTACTTC. Translating it yields CASSLGWRGRYYEQYF.

This chain uses TRBV28 with TRBJ2-3; D is possibly TRBD1 (6 bases). CDR3 size: 15 residues. Germline V CDR1 and CDR2: MDHEN, SYDVKM. Trimming took off 5 bases at V and 1 base at J, with 13 bases between the two ends. Written as DNA, the CDR3 is TGTGCCAGCAGTGGTCCGGGACACGGCACAGATACGCAGTATTTT. It yields the protein CASSGPGHGTDTQYF.

This chain connects TRBV19 to TRBJ2-1; TRBD2 aligns across 7 bases. CDR3 length: 14 residues. Trimming cost V 7 bases and J 6 bases; bases outside gene matches: 9. Per the germline V gene, CDR1 is LNHDA and CDR2 is SQIVND (reference sequence). The CDR3 coding sequence is TGTGCCAGTAAGGCGGGAGAGGCGGGCAATGAGCAGTTCTTC. Translation: CASKAGEAGNEQFF.

This clone has just a few counts. The chain joins TRBV7-2 to TRBJ2-1; 9 bases fit TRBD2. Per the germline V gene, CDR1 is SGHTA and CDR2 is FQGNSA. The CDR3 has 14 amino acids. Trimming at V came to 5 bases and at J to 10 bases, leaving 9 bases not matched to a gene. The CDR3 DNA reads TGTGCCAGCAGCCCCCCACGCGGGAGGGTGGAGCAGTTCTTC. Protein: CASSPPRGRVEQFF.

The chain has TRBV10-1 and TRBJ2-1; D is perhaps TRBD2 (5 bases). V was cut by 7 bases and J by 0 bases, with 22 bases left in between. The CDR3 has 18 residues. The V gene's germline CDR1 is WNHNN and CDR2 SYGVQD (reference sequence). This chain's CDR3 is CASIPQRKKATSYNEQFF. The CDR3 DNA sequence: TGCGCCAGCATACCCCAGCGGAAGAAAGCGACCTCCTACAATGAGCAGTTCTTC.

The gene calls are TRBV28 and TRBJ1-2, with D tentatively TRBD1 (6 bases). Germline V lookup: CDR1 MDHEN, CDR2 SYDVKM. The CDR3 contains 14 residues. V gave up 2 bases and J gave up 4 bases, with 11 bases separating them. The CDR3 loop reads CASSLRTATYGYTF. The CDR3 nucleotides are TGTGCCAGCAGTTTAAGGACAGCCACCTATGGCTACACCTTC.

The chain uses TRBV12-3 or TRBV12-4 and TRBJ1-2, with D perhaps TRBD1 (6 bases). The V and J ends lost 5 bases and 7 bases respectively, with 14 bases between them. The CDR3 loop spans 13 amino acids. CDR3 nucleotide sequence: TGTGCCAGCAGTCACAGGGATTTGGGTGGCTACACCTTC. Protein sequence: CASSHRDLGGYTF.

Points on this clone: The junction departs from the called germline gene at one end, perhaps through a read error. The chain recombines TRBV5-4 with TRBJ2-1; 7 bases fit TRBD1. Germline-derived CDR1 and CDR2 are SGHNT and YYREEE (reference sequence). This CDR3 contains 11 residues. The CDR3 here is CASSLRDSFVF. The DNA for the CDR3 is TGTGCCAGCAGCCTCCGGGACAGCTTCGTCTTC.

The chain couples TRBV28 to TRBJ1-4, with D uncertain. Trimming left V 6 bases short and J 8 bases short, with 22 bases between. Germline assignment: CDR1 MDHEN and CDR2 SYDVKM. This CDR3 is 16 amino acids long. The CDR3 DNA reads as TGTGCCAGCAGCCAAGGAGGAGGGTCCATAGGAGAAAAACTGTTTTTT. Translating it yields CASSQGGGSIGEKLFF.

The genes are TRBV6-5 and TRBJ1-2; no clear D gene. Trimming took off 4 bases at V and 3 bases at J, with 3 bases between the two ends. The germline V gene has CDR1 MNHEY and CDR2 SVGAGI. This CDR3 spans 11 amino acids. The CDR3 DNA reads TGTGCCAGCAGTTCAGACTATGGCTACACCTTC. Translation gives CASSSDYGYTF.

This rearrangement joins TRBV6-2 or TRBV6-3 to TRBJ1-6; 7 bases line up with TRBD1. The CDR3 runs to 17 residues. Per the germline V gene, CDR1 is MNHEY and CDR2 is SVGEGT. V lost 5 bases to trimming and J lost 0 bases; unmatched junction nucleotides: 7. CDR3 amino acids: CASSGDSWSSYNSPLHF. In nucleotides, the CDR3 is TGTGCCAGCAGTGGGGACAGTTGGAGCTCCTATAATTCACCCCTCCACTTT.